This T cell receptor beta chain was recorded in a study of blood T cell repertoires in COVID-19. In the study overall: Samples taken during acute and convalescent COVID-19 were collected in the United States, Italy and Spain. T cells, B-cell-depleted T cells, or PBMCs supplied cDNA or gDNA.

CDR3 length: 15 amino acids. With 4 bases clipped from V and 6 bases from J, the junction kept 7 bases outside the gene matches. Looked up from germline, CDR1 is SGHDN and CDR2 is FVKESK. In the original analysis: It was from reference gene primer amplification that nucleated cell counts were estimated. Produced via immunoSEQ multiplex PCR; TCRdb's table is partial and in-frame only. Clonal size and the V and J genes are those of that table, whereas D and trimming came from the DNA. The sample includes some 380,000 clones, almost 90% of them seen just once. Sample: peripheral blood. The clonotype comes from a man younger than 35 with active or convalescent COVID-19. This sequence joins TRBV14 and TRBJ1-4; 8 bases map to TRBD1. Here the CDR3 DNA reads TGTGCCAGCAGCCCTGGAACAGGGGGGGATGAAAAACTGTTTTTT. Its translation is CASSPGTGGDEKLFF.